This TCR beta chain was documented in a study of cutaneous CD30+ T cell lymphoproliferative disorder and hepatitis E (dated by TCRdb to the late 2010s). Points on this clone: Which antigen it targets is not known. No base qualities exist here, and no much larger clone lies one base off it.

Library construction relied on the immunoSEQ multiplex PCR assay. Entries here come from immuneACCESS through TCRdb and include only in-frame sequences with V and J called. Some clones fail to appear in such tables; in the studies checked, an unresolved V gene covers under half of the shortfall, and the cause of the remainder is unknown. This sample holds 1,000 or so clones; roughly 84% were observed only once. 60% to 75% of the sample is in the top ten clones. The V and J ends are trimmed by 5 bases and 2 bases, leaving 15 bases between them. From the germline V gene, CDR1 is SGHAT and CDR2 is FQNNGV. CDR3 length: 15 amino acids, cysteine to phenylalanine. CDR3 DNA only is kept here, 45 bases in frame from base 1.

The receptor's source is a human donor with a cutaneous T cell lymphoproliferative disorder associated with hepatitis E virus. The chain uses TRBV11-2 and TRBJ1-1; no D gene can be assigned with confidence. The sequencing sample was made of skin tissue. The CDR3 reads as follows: CASSLLEGLNTEAFF. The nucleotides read TGTGCCAGCAGCCTGCTTGAGGGTTTAAACACTGAAGCTTTCTTT.